This T cell receptor beta chain came from a study of cytomegalovirus exposure and HLA in healthy donors. On this clone itself: The antigen is not known.

Clones were read by immunoSEQ multiplex PCR, and TCRdb kept only the in-frame ones, dropping some. This sample has about 280,000 clones, with 88% found just once. The study drew the donors from its 120-subject validation cohort, separate from the approximately 700-subject first cohort. Study-wide results and caveats: Most TCR sequences were seen very rarely across donors, but some public TCRs occurred in many. Accounts indicate the classifier identified cytomegalovirus status with strong specificity and sensitivity. Within the 120 or so validation repertoires, first-cohort TCR clusters tended to co-occur, according to a later analysis.

Losses at the gene ends were 5 bases for V and 3 bases for J; bases not matched to a gene: 9. This CDR3 region has 15 residues. Per germline, CDR1 LNHDA and CDR2 SQIVND (reference sequence). The chain employs TRBV19 and TRBJ1-1, with 7 bases lining up with TRBD1. The source is a woman aged 18 to 35 in good health and CMV-seronegative. Material: PBMCs. CDR3 loop: CASSPRLRGDTEAFF. CDR3 nucleotides: TGTGCCAGTAGTCCCCGGCTCAGGGGGGACACTGAAGCTTTCTTT. Supplemented by reference TRBV19 and TRBJ1-1, the full variable domain reads DGGITQSPKYLFRKEGQNVTLSCEQNLNHDAMYWYRQDPGQGLRLIYYSQIVNDFQKGDIAEGYSVSREKKESFPLTVTSAQKNPTAFYLCASSPRLRGDTEAFFGQGTRLTVV.